This entry lists 28 T cell receptor beta chains sequenced from one sample in a study of tumour-infiltrating T cells in Burkitt lymphoma (dated by TCRdb to about 2020). The method was the immunoSEQ multiplex PCR assay. TCRdb took over this immuneACCESS table, retaining in-frame rearrangements with V and J assigned. Such tables are incomplete; in checked studies, under half of the missing clones stem from an unresolved V gene, and the remainder is unexplained. This sample lists over a hundred clones; approximately 94% were detected once. The ten top clones hold less than 10% of the sample. The sample taken for sequencing was tumor tissue. The receptors originated from a human donor with Burkitt lymphoma.

The CDR3 region is CASSATGSMSNQPQHF. CDR3 nucleotide sequence: TGTGCCAGCAGCGCGACAGGGAGTATGAGCAATCAGCCCCAGCATTTT. The rearrangement uses TRBV9 and TRBJ1-5; 7 bases are a match to TRBD1. Germline values: CDR1 SGDLS, CDR2 YYNGEE. The CDR3 spans 16 residues. With 3 bases clipped from V and 1 base from J, the junction kept 7 bases outside the gene matches.

The chain carries TRBV7-9 and TRBJ1-1, with 9 bases aligning to TRBD1. The V gene end was trimmed by 3 bases and the J gene end by 5 bases; junction bases not matched to a gene: 7. CDR3 length: 15 amino acids. CDR1 and CDR2 from the germline V gene are SEHNR and FQNEAQ (reference sequence). The CDR3 coding sequence is TGTGCCAGCAGCTTGAACAGGGGGCTAAATACTGAAGCTTTCTTT. It yields the protein CASSLNRGLNTEAFF.

The V and J genes are TRBV27 and TRBJ1-1; weak D call: TRBD1 (5 bases). Germline CDR1 MNHEY, CDR2 SMNVEV (reference sequence). With 4 bases removed from V and 1 base from J, the gap between germline ends came to 7 bases. The CDR3 runs 13 residues. The CDR3 is CASSYQGNTEAFF. In DNA form, the CDR3 reads TGTGCCAGCAGTTATCAGGGGAACACTGAAGCTTTCTTT.

This clone was recorded a few times. In DNA form, the CDR3 reads TGTGCCAGTAGTTTTGACAGCGCGGGGGAGCTGTTTTTT. It is translated as CASSFDSAGELFF. The chain combines TRBV19 with TRBJ2-2; D might be TRBD1 (5 bases). The CDR3 runs to 13 residues. The V end lost 5 bases, the J end lost 8 bases, and 12 bases lay between the germline ends. Germline loops: CDR1 LNHDA, CDR2 SQIVND (reference sequence).

V and J are TRBV2 and TRBJ2-3, with TRBD1 matching 7 bases. The CDR3 is made up of 14 amino acids. J was trimmed by 2 bases and V by 7 bases; bases with no gene match: 6. The germline CDR1 and CDR2 sequences are SNHLY and FYNNEI. The chain's CDR3 is CASIRDRDTDTQYF. Here the CDR3 DNA reads TGTGCCAGCATTAGAGACAGGGACACAGATACGCAGTATTTT.

V gene TRBV13 combines with J gene TRBJ1-1, with a tentative D call TRBD1 (5 bases). The germline V gene encodes CDR1 PRHDT and CDR2 FYEKMQ (reference sequence). Deletions cut 5 bases from V and 2 bases from J, with 12 bases between. CDR3 length equals 14 residues. For the CDR3, the DNA is TGTGCCAGCAGCCCCCCAGGACATAACACTGAAGCTTTCTTT. Its translation is CASSPPGHNTEAFF. The full variable domain, completed using reference TRBV13 and TRBJ1-1, is AAGVIQSPRHLIKEKRETATLKCYPIPRHDTVYWYQQGPGQDPQFLISFYEKMQSDKGSIPDRFSAQQFSDYHSELNMSSLELGDSALYFCASSPPGHNTEAFFGQGTRLTVV.

The genes are TRBV5-8 and TRBJ1-5; D gene unclear. The CDR3 has 16 residues. The germline CDR1 and CDR2 sequences are SGHTS and YDEGEE. The V and J ends lost 0 bases and 5 bases respectively, with 15 bases between them. CDR3 nucleotide sequence: TGTGCCAGCAGCTTGGGCGCTTGGCCAGCAGATCAGCCCCAGCATTTT. It is translated as CASSLGAWPADQPQHF.

The rearrangement uses TRBV9 and TRBJ1-3; a weak D match, TRBD1 (6 bases). In germline, CDR1 is SGDLS, CDR2 YYNGEE. The CDR3 has 16 residues. Trimming removed 0 bases from V and 0 bases from J, with 10 bases in between. CDR3 protein: CASSVGGGPSGNTIYF. The CDR3 DNA reads TGTGCCAGCAGCGTAGGGGGGGGCCCCTCTGGAAACACCATATATTTT.

This clone came up once. The chain couples TRBV9 to TRBJ1-1; D unresolved. The germline V and J ends were trimmed by 0 bases and 2 bases, with 8 bases remaining between them. Germline-derived CDR1 and CDR2 are SGDLS and YYNGEE. The CDR3 is 14 residues long. The CDR3 sequence is CASSVEGSNTEAFF. For the CDR3, the DNA is TGTGCCAGCAGCGTAGAAGGGAGTAACACTGAAGCTTTCTTT.

This clone was recorded once. The chain carries TRBV14 and TRBJ2-2; the D is unclear. The CDR3 is made up of 13 amino acids. Germline V gives CDR1 SGHDN, CDR2 FVKESK. Trimming took 4 bases from V and 7 from J, leaving 10 bases between them. The CDR3, as DNA: TGTGCCAGCAGCCTTACGGGCGGCGGGGAGCTGTTTTTT. It translates to CASSLTGGGELFF.

This clone was seen only once. The rearrangement uses TRBV4-1 and TRBJ1-5, with D possibly matching TRBD1 (5 bases). This CDR3 has 14 residues. Per germline, CDR1 MGHRA and CDR2 YSYEKL. Deletions cut 1 base from V and 5 bases from J, with 9 bases between. The DNA for the CDR3 is TGCGCCAGCAGCCAAGTAATAGGGGATCAGCCCCAGCATTTT. Residues: CASSQVIGDQPQHF.

The rearrangement links TRBV30 to TRBJ1-5; TRBD1 matches at 10 bases. The CDR3 is 13 amino acids. V shed 3 bases, J shed 7 bases, and the junction held 3 bases outside the gene matches. In germline, CDR1 is GTSNPN, CDR2 SVGIG (reference sequence). Written as DNA, the CDR3 is TGTGCCTGGAGCGGACAGGGGGTCCAGCCCCAGCATTTT. It encodes CAWSGQGVQPQHF.

The chain joins TRBV15 to TRBJ2-1, with a tentative D call TRBD1 (5 bases). V was shortened by 7 bases and J by 5 bases, with 18 bases between the two germline ends. Germline V gene lookup returns CDR1 LNHNV and CDR2 YYDKDF (reference sequence). The CDR3 loop spans 15 amino acids. The CDR3 DNA sequence: TGTGCCACCATCTCGGACATAAGAGGCGACAATGAGCAGTTCTTC. It specifies CATISDIRGDNEQFF. Drawing the rest from reference TRBV15 and TRBJ2-1, the complete variable domain is DAMVIQNPRYQVTQFGKPVTLSCSQTLNHNVMYWYQQKSSQAPKLLFHYYDKDFNNEADTPDNFQSRRPNTSFCFLDIRSPGLGDTAMYLCATISDIRGDNEQFFGPGTRLTVL.

The chain couples TRBV6-5 to TRBJ2-3, with D perhaps given as TRBD1 or TRBD2 (6 bases each). V was pared by 6 bases and J by 1 base, with 11 bases between. The germline gives CDR1 MNHEY, CDR2 SVGAGI. This CDR3 contains 14 residues. The DNA for the CDR3 is TGTGCCAGCAGACACGGGGGCCGCACAGATACGCAGTATTTT. Protein: CASRHGGRTDTQYF.

The gene calls are TRBV19 and TRBJ2-3; D possibly corresponds to TRBD1 (5 bases). The CDR3 spans 16 residues. V dropped 4 bases and J dropped 0 bases, with 14 bases sitting between them. Germline V lookup: CDR1 LNHDA, CDR2 SQIVND (reference sequence). This CDR3 is CASSTRTLESTDTQYF. The CDR3 nucleotides are TGTGCCAGTAGTACGAGGACACTCGAGAGCACAGATACGCAGTATTTT.

The genes are TRBV4-1 and TRBJ2-7, with D possibly being TRBD1 (6 bases). Germline lookup yields CDR1 MGHRA and CDR2 YSYEKL. V shed 0 bases and J shed 3 bases, with 12 bases lying between them. This CDR3 spans 15 amino acids. This CDR3 reads CASSQDVGRGYEQYF. The DNA of the CDR3 is TGCGCCAGCAGCCAAGACGTAGGCAGGGGCTACGAGCAGTACTTC.

The chain has TRBV9 and TRBJ1-6, with D hard to call. Germline V gene sequence: CDR1 SGDLS, CDR2 YYNGEE. Trimming pared 4 bases from V and 8 bases from J, leaving 13 bases between. The CDR3 totals 14 residues. The CDR3 loop reads CASSQEGSHSPLHF. In DNA, the CDR3 is TGTGCCAGCAGCCAAGAGGGCAGCCATTCACCCCTCCACTTT.

The chain combines TRBV19 with TRBJ2-5; D is tentatively TRBD1 or TRBD2 (5 bases each). V lost 11 bases to trimming and J lost 2 bases, with 21 bases between them. Germline-derived CDR1 and CDR2 are LNHDA and SQIVND (reference sequence). CDR3 length: 15 amino acids. CDR3 sequence (DNA): TGTGCCTCCGAGACGGGACCGATCGATCAAGAGACCCAGTACTTC. Translation gives CASETGPIDQETQYF.

The CDR3 loop reads CASKGQVSPKTEAFF. CDR3 in DNA: TGTGCCAGTAAGGGGCAGGTCAGCCCGAAGACTGAAGCTTTCTTT. The chain has TRBV19 and TRBJ1-1, with D perhaps matching TRBD1 (5 bases). The germline V gene encodes CDR1 LNHDA and CDR2 SQIVND (reference sequence). The CDR3 spans 15 residues. V was trimmed by 7 bases and J by 5 bases, leaving 20 bases between them.

This chain links TRBV6-4 with TRBJ1-1; no clear D gene. Per germline, CDR1 MRHNA and CDR2 SNTAGT. V lost 6 bases to trimming and J lost 5 bases, with 16 bases between them. This CDR3 region has 14 residues. This CDR3 is CASRPEGRSTEAFF. The CDR3 nucleotides read TGTGCCAGCAGGCCGGAGGGAAGATCGACTGAAGCTTTCTTT.

V usage is TRBV6-5 and J usage is TRBJ2-3, with D possibly being TRBD1 (6 bases). V was pared by 5 bases and J by 1 base, with 13 bases between. The CDR3 runs to 15 residues. Germline CDR1 MNHEY, CDR2 SVGAGI. The CDR3 spells CASSNPGEGTDTQYF. The CDR3, as DNA: TGTGCCAGCAGTAACCCAGGGGAAGGCACAGATACGCAGTATTTT.

V is TRBV9 and J is TRBJ1-6; D uncertain. Trimming removed 3 bases at V and 6 bases at J, with 10 bases between. This CDR3 spans 14 amino acids. CDR1 is SGDLS and CDR2 is YYNGEE in the germline V gene. Here the CDR3 DNA reads TGTGCCAGCAGCGAAGAGGGTACTAATTCACCCCTCCACTTT. It specifies CASSEEGTNSPLHF.

The gene calls are TRBV7-9 and TRBJ1-1; 9 bases fit TRBD1. The germline CDR1 and CDR2 sequences are SEHNR and FQNEAQ (reference sequence). CDR3 length: 15 residues. The V gene end was trimmed by 5 bases and the J gene end by 0 bases; junction bases not matched to a gene: 4. This chain's CDR3 is CASSENRGLNTEAFF. Written as DNA, the CDR3 is TGTGCCAGCAGCGAAAACAGGGGGCTGAACACTGAAGCTTTCTTT.

The chain's CDR3 is CASSRGTPSGYTF. The CDR3 region has the DNA TGTGCCAGCAGCAGGGGGACTCCTTCTGGCTACACCTTC. This chain joins TRBV21-1 and TRBJ1-2. TRBV21-1 is a documented pseudogene. The CDR3 is 13 amino acids.

The chain recombines TRBV7-8 with TRBJ2-5; D unresolved. Trimming stripped 1 base from V and 9 bases from J, with 6 bases between. CDR1 and CDR2 from the germline V gene are SGHVS and FQNEAQ. The CDR3 is made up of 11 amino acids. The CDR3 loop is CASSLDSPQYF. CDR3 nucleotides: TGTGCCAGCAGCTTAGACTCCCCCCAGTACTTC.

This clone was seen a single time. The chain couples TRBV29-1 to TRBJ2-1; 7 bases match TRBD1. Germline lookup yields CDR1 SQVTM and CDR2 ANQGSEA. The V and J ends lost 6 bases and 4 bases, in that order; junction bases with no gene match: 9. The CDR3 sequence is 14 residues long. CDR3 loop: CSVPKGAAYNEQFF. The CDR3 DNA reads as TGCAGCGTCCCGAAGGGGGCGGCTTACAATGAGCAGTTCTTC.

This sequence joins TRBV7-9 and TRBJ1-2; the D is unclear. Germline values: CDR1 SEHNR, CDR2 FQNEAQ (reference sequence). The ends were cut back, 5 bases at V and 4 bases at J, with 20 bases in the middle. The CDR3 is 16 residues long. CDR3 in DNA: TGTGCCAGCAGCGCAAAAGGGCCAGGCGAAGGCTATGGCTACACCTTC. The encoded protein is CASSAKGPGEGYGYTF. Complete variable domain (other parts from reference TRBV7-9 and TRBJ1-2): DTGVSQNPRHKITKRGQNVTFRCDPISEHNRLYWYRQTLGQGPEFLTYFQNEAQLEKSRLLSDRFSAERPKGSFSTLEIQRTEQGDSAMYLCASSAKGPGEGYGYTFGSGTRLTVV.

The chain has TRBV19 and TRBJ1-1; D is undetermined. Deletions cut 8 bases from V and 3 bases from J, with 19 bases between. The CDR3 is 15 amino acids. Germline CDR1 LNHDA, CDR2 SQIVND (reference sequence). CDR3 bases: TGTGCCAGTCTTAGTATTCCCGGAGGAGACACTGAAGCTTTCTTT. Protein product: CASLSIPGGDTEAFF.